Reported below is one T cell receptor beta chain. The data were taken from a study of blood T cells in healthy people across ages. Alongside a J-beta primer mix, a sample-barcoded 5' primer served in a second PCR lasting about 7 to 12 cycles. TCRdb re-derived calls from the 5' RACE reads in MiXCR, one entry per CDR3 protein. The table has 700,000 or so distinct CDR3 sequences, about 20% seen once. The CDR3 spans 15 residues. Germline CDR1 is SEHNR and CDR2 is FQNEAQ (reference sequence). V lost 3 bases, J lost 4 bases, and 15 bases lay in between. Sequencing input: blood. V is TRBV7-9 and J is TRBJ1-1, with D maybe TRBD1 (6 bases). This clonotype was obtained from a man in his sixties or seventies in good health. The DNA of the CDR3 is TGTGCCAGCAGCTTGGCGTCGTTCAGGGGCACTGAAGCTTTCTTT. This encodes CASSLASFRGTEAFF.